This T cell receptor beta chain was sequenced during a study of shared clonotypes between healthy human individuals. Looking at the study overall: The cohort comprised a couple of women and a few men. Their ages spanned 18 to 49 years. The study, taken as a whole, reports: The study found lower generation probabilities in non-shared clonotypes than in those shared by all four donors. Across a handful of donors, naive CD4 shared about 5%, naive CD8 more than 3%, memory CD4 2% to 2.5%, memory CD8 over 0.3%.

This CDR3 comprises 14 residues. Per the germline V gene, CDR1 is SGDLS and CDR2 is YYNGEE. V was shortened by 0 bases and J by 6 bases, with 13 bases between the two germline ends. A note on this clone: Its antigen is not known.

This table comes from immunoSEQ multiplex PCR, and its TCRdb copy is limited to in-frame clones, with some not included. The repertoire holds 300,000 to 400,000 clones, with roughly 70% as singletons. Sequencing was performed on memory CD4+ T cells sorted from blood. Subset in this sample: CD45RA-negative fraction. The sequence was collected from a man aged 25-45 years in good health. The chain links TRBV9 to TRBJ2-7, with D unclear. CDR3 sequence: CASSVAGLPGEQYF. The CDR3 DNA reads TGTGCCAGCAGCGTAGCTGGGCTACCCGGCGAGCAGTACTTC.